Here is one TCR beta chain with its context. This specimen comes from a study of cytomegalovirus exposure and HLA in healthy donors. Study details: The 110 or so validation repertoires, a later analysis reported, used the same platform as the roughly 610 first-cohort repertoires.

Produced via immunoSEQ multiplex PCR; TCRdb's table is partial and in-frame only. The repertoire holds 200,000 to 250,000 clones, with approximately 88% as singletons. Per the germline V gene, CDR1 is MNHEY and CDR2 is SMNVEV (reference sequence). The J segment lost 0 bases and the V segment lost 0 bases, leaving 5 bases of the junction unmatched. CDR3 length equals 17 residues. Source material: PBMCs. This receptor was identified in a woman under 40 in good health and CMV-seropositive. This chain links TRBV27 with TRBJ2-3, with TRBD2 matching 8 bases. The CDR3 region has the DNA TGTGCCAGCAGTTTATCGTCGGGAGGGCTAAGCACAGATACGCAGTATTTT. It is translated as CASSLSSGGLSTDTQYF.